The next 22 T cell receptor beta chains were all read from a single sample in a study of T cells in Graves' hyperthyroidism and ophthalmopathy. TCR beta CDR3 regions were amplified from RNA transcripts. First-round RT-PCR targeting the TCR CDR3 was performed with the HTBI primer set. One entry per CDR3 protein results from TCRdb running MiXCR on the multiplex PCR reads. The sample carries 250,000 to 300,000 distinct CDR3 sequences, roughly a fifth recorded once. Sequencing was carried out using blood. The origin of the receptors is a man aged 50 to 59 with Graves' ophthalmopathy.

The table lists this clonotype with many counts. The chain couples TRBV11-3 to TRBJ1-1; D remains ambiguous. This CDR3 has 13 residues. Trimming removed 0 bases from V and 2 bases from J, with 4 bases in between. The germline CDR1 and CDR2 sequences are SGHNT and YENEEA. The CDR3 loop reads CASSLEDNTEAFF. The CDR3 DNA is TGTGCCAGCAGCTTAGAAGATAACACTGAAGCTTTCTTT.

The V gene is TRBV11-2, the J gene TRBJ2-2; possibly TRBD2 for D (7 bases). Germline CDR1 reads SGHAT; CDR2 reads FQNNGV. CDR3 length: 16 residues. With 3 bases removed from V and 1 base from J, the gap between germline ends came to 12 bases. CDR3: CASSLGGGRNTGELFF. CDR3 nucleotide sequence: TGTGCCAGCAGCTTGGGAGGGGGTCGGAACACCGGGGAGCTGTTTTTT.

Ten or more counts support this clonotype. V usage is TRBV6-1 and J usage is TRBJ1-4, with D perhaps TRBD1 (6 bases). Trimming shortened V by 5 bases and J by 2 bases, and 18 bases separated the two germline ends. The germline V gene has CDR1 MNHNS and CDR2 SASEGT. This CDR3 spans 17 amino acids. CDR3 coding DNA: TGTGCCAGCAGTCCAACGGGTCACAGGGTGACTAATGAAAAACTGTTTTTT. Protein product: CASSPTGHRVTNEKLFF.

DNA for the CDR3: TGCAGTGCTAGAGAAACTAGCGGGAGGGGCTACGAGCAGTTCTTC. Translating gives CSARETSGRGYEQFF. The rearrangement links TRBV20-1 to TRBJ2-7, with 13 nucleotides matching TRBD2. The J call may be in error: the DNA end matches TRBJ2-1 better. Germline assignment: CDR1 DFQATT and CDR2 SNEGSKA (reference sequence). The length of the CDR3 is 15 residues.

This clonotype has a handful of counts. V and J are TRBV5-1 and TRBJ2-7, with no clear D. Trimming left V 0 bases short and J 2 bases short, with 15 bases between. The V gene's germline CDR1 is SGHRS and CDR2 YFSETQ. This CDR3 region has 16 residues. CDR3 bases: TGCGCCAGCAGCTTGGAATCTGCGCCATCGCCCTACGAGCAGTACTTC. This gives the protein CASSLESAPSPYEQYF.

The CDR3 DNA reads TGTGCCAGCAGCTCTGACTTAGCGGGTGAAATCAATGAGCAGTTCTTC. Its protein product is CASSSDLAGEINEQFF. The genes are TRBV7-6 and TRBJ2-1, with 7 nucleotides matching TRBD2. Germline CDR1 reads SGHVS; CDR2 reads FNYEAQ. The V segment lost 4 bases and the J segment 6 bases; nucleotides outside the gene matches: 12. The CDR3 has 16 residues.

This clonotype was detected ten times or more. V is TRBV6-1 and J is TRBJ1-1; D unresolved. The germline V gene encodes CDR1 MNHNS and CDR2 SASEGT. This CDR3 region has 12 residues. Trimming removed 6 bases from V and 1 base from J, with 6 bases in between. CDR3 DNA: TGTGCCAGCAGGGGTTGGAACACTGAAGCTTTCTTT. It codes for CASRGWNTEAFF.

J is TRBJ1-3 and V is TRBV7-3, with 9 bases matching TRBD1. The germline V gene encodes CDR1 SGHTA and CDR2 FQGTGA. This CDR3 contains 18 residues. V lost 5 bases to trimming and J lost 8 bases; unmatched junction nucleotides: 19. The CDR3 sequence: CASSLGTGPEWEIDTIYF. CDR3 DNA: TGTGCCAGCAGCCTTGGGACAGGGCCCGAATGGGAGATTGACACCATATATTTT. Variable domain in full (rest from reference TRBV7-3 and TRBJ1-3): GAGVSQTPSNKVTEKGKYVELRCDPISGHTALYWYRQSLGQGPEFLIYFQGTGAADDSGLPNDRFFAVRPEGSVSTLKIQRTERGDSAVYLCASSLGTGPEWEIDTIYFGEGSWLTVV.

The chain couples TRBV9 to TRBJ2-3; TRBD2 might be the D (5 bases). Germline V lookup: CDR1 SGDLS, CDR2 YYNGEE. The CDR3 is 15 amino acids. The V gene lost 3 bases and the J gene lost 2 bases, with 13 bases spanning the gap. CDR3 residues: CASSARPADTDTQYF. The CDR3 nucleotides are TGTGCCAGCAGCGCCCGACCAGCGGACACAGATACGCAGTATTTT. Supplemented by reference TRBV9 and TRBJ2-3, the full variable domain reads DSGVTQTPKHLITATGQRVTLRCSPRSGDLSVYWYQQSLDQGLQFLIQYYNGEERAKGNILERFSAQQFPDLHSELNLSSLELGDSALYFCASSARPADTDTQYFGPGTRLTVL.

This clonotype came up many times. The chain uses TRBV3-1 and TRBJ2-1, with no clear D. V was cut by 1 base and J by 9 bases, with 13 bases left in between. Germline loops: CDR1 LGHDT, CDR2 YNNKEL (reference sequence). This CDR3 has 14 residues. Here the CDR3 DNA reads TGTGCCAGCAGCCAAGGGCCGACAAGAACTGAGCAGTTCTTC. Its protein product is CASSQGPTRTEQFF.

This clonotype was recorded at least ten times. This chain joins TRBV9 and TRBJ2-7; D is possibly TRBD2 (5 bases). Trimming removed 0 bases at V and 2 bases at J, with 9 bases between. Germline CDR1 and CDR2: SGDLS and YYNGEE. The CDR3 length is 14 residues. The CDR3 DNA reads as TGTGCCAGCAGCGTAGGTGTGGGAGCCTACGAGCAGTACTTC. Amino acid sequence: CASSVGVGAYEQYF.

This clonotype has ten or more counts. This chain uses TRBV28 with TRBJ2-3, with TRBD2 matching over 12 bases. This CDR3 is built from 18 residues. Germline V gene sequence: CDR1 MDHEN, CDR2 SYDVKM. The V segment lost 3 bases and the J segment 2 bases; nucleotides outside the gene matches: 9. The CDR3 bases are TGTGCCAGCAGTTTGCTAGCGGGAGGGCCGAGACTCACAGATACGCAGTATTTT. It is translated as CASSLLAGGPRLTDTQYF. Complete variable domain (other parts from reference TRBV28 and TRBJ2-3): DVKVTQSSRYLVKRTGEKVFLECVQDMDHENMFWYRQDPGLGLRLIYFSYDVKMKEKGDIPEGYSVSREKKERFSLILESASTNQTSMYLCASSLLAGGPRLTDTQYFGPGTRLTVL.

This clonotype has ten or more counts. The gene calls are TRBV20-1 and TRBJ1-1, with a weak D call TRBD1 (5 bases). The germline V gene has CDR1 DFQATT and CDR2 SNEGSKA (reference sequence). The germline V and J ends were trimmed by 0 bases and 0 bases, with 8 bases remaining between them. This CDR3 comprises 14 residues. The chain's CDR3 is CSARDGGLNTEAFF. The CDR3 nucleotides read TGCAGTGCTAGAGATGGGGGATTGAACACTGAAGCTTTCTTT.

The chain couples TRBV27 to TRBJ2-1; unclear D gene. Germline V gene lookup returns CDR1 MNHEY and CDR2 SMNVEV (reference sequence). This CDR3 contains 13 residues. Trimming cost V 3 bases and J 4 bases, with 7 bases left between them. This CDR3 reads CASSLREYNEQFF. The CDR3 coding sequence is TGTGCCAGCAGTTTGAGAGAGTACAATGAGCAGTTCTTC.

The chain has TRBV24-1 and TRBJ2-5, with TRBD2 matching 8 bases. The CDR3 extends over 16 amino acids. With V trimmed by 0 bases and J by 7 bases, 9 bases remained unmatched. Germline-derived CDR1 and CDR2 are KGHDR and SFDVKD. CDR3 loop: CATSDLMAGGAVTQYF. For the CDR3, the DNA is TGTGCCACCAGTGATTTGATGGCGGGAGGCGCGGTGACCCAGTACTTC.

This clonotype was recorded at least ten times. The V gene is TRBV28, the J gene TRBJ1-5; no definite D call. The V and J ends lost 4 bases and 1 base respectively, with 11 bases between them. Germline CDR1 and CDR2: MDHEN and SYDVKM. CDR3 length: 15 amino acids. This CDR3 is CASSSLGRSNQPQHF. The CDR3 region has the DNA TGTGCCAGCAGTTCTCTGGGCAGGAGCAATCAGCCCCAGCATTTT.

V is TRBV29-1 and J is TRBJ2-3; possibly TRBD2 for D (5 bases). The CDR3 sequence is 16 residues long. The germline V gene encodes CDR1 SQVTM and CDR2 ANQGSEA. Trimming pared 5 bases from V and 2 bases from J, leaving 20 bases between. CDR3 in DNA: TGCAGCGTTCACCTTCGACTTGCTGGACTCACAGATACGCAGTATTTT. As protein: CSVHLRLAGLTDTQYF.

This chain joins TRBV29-1 and TRBJ2-1; D is undetermined. The CDR3 covers 15 residues. Trimming stripped 1 base from V and 0 bases from J, with 10 bases between. Per germline, CDR1 SQVTM and CDR2 ANQGSEA. CDR3 bases: TGCAGCGTTGAAGGAAAAGTTGCCTCCTACAATGAGCAGTTCTTC. Translated: CSVEGKVASYNEQFF.

The chain couples TRBV3-1 to TRBJ2-7, with 12 nucleotides matching TRBD2. The germline V gene has CDR1 LGHDT and CDR2 YNNKEL (reference sequence). This CDR3 comprises 15 residues. The J segment lost 3 bases and the V segment lost 4 bases, leaving 4 bases of the junction unmatched. CDR3 protein: CASSLRLAGDYEQYF. The CDR3, as DNA: TGTGCCAGCAGCCTCAGACTAGCGGGAGACTACGAGCAGTACTTC.

At least ten counts were recorded for this clonotype. The chain employs TRBV5-6 and TRBJ1-1, with a possible D match to TRBD1 (6 bases). The CDR3 totals 14 residues. V lost 8 bases, J lost 0 bases, and 14 bases lay in between. CDR1 SGHDT and CDR2 YYEEEE come from the germline V gene. The CDR3 sequence is CASGQGRMNTEAFF. CDR3 coding DNA: TGTGCCAGTGGGCAGGGGAGGATGAACACTGAAGCTTTCTTT.

This clonotype was found many times. The V call is TRBV28, the J call TRBJ1-2; 8 nucleotides align to TRBD1. V shed 3 bases and J 3 bases; nucleotides not matched to a gene: 6. The V gene's germline CDR1 is MDHEN and CDR2 SYDVKM. This CDR3 region has 15 residues. CDR3 sequence reads: CASSFQGAPDYGYTF. The CDR3, as DNA: TGTGCCAGCAGTTTTCAGGGGGCGCCGGACTATGGCTACACCTTC.

This clonotype was observed many times. V is TRBV20-1 and J is TRBJ2-1; D is perhaps TRBD2 (5 bases). The CDR3 is 12 residues long. V shed 3 bases and J shed 6 bases, with 9 bases lying between them. Per the germline V gene, CDR1 is DFQATT and CDR2 is SNEGSKA (reference sequence). CDR3 protein: CSASKRTNEQFF. CDR3 nucleotide sequence: TGCAGTGCTAGTAAGCGGACCAATGAGCAGTTCTTC.